Below are 32 T cell receptor beta chains sequenced from a single sample in a study of T cells in narcolepsy. Profiling relied on immunoSEQ multiplex PCR, and the TCRdb table lists in-frame clones only, not all of them. Here the sample spans roughly 35,000 clones, approximately 85% being singletons. The sequenced material came from CD45RA- memory CD4+ T cells from PBMCs. All receptors come from a human donor with narcolepsy.

V usage is TRBV29-1 and J usage is TRBJ1-5; 8 bases are a match to TRBD1. The CDR3 sequence is 13 residues long. V shed 4 bases, J shed 4 bases, and the junction held 3 bases outside the gene matches. In germline, CDR1 is SQVTM, CDR2 ANQGSEA. The CDR3: CSVADRVNQPQHF. The DNA of the CDR3 is TGCAGCGTTGCGGACAGGGTAAATCAGCCCCAGCATTTT.

The rearrangement joins TRBV5-4 to TRBJ2-5; TRBD2 is a possible D gene (6 bases). CDR3 length equals 14 residues. V shed 4 bases and J shed 4 bases, with 14 bases lying between them. The germline V gene encodes CDR1 SGHNT and CDR2 YYREEE (reference sequence). The CDR3 nucleotides are TGTGCCAGCAGCACGGGACTGTCGGGAGAGACCCAGTACTTC. As protein: CASSTGLSGETQYF.

The genes are TRBV30 and TRBJ1-6; no definite D call. CDR3 length: 15 amino acids. Germline lookup yields CDR1 GTSNPN and CDR2 SVGIG (reference sequence). Trimming cost V 2 bases and J 7 bases, with 15 bases left between them. The CDR3 nucleotides read TGTGCCTGGAGTCCCCGGGGAGTCTACAATTCACCCCTCCACTTT. Its translation: CAWSPRGVYNSPLHF.

The chain has TRBV6-5 and TRBJ1-1; TRBD1 aligns across 9 bases. Germline assignment: CDR1 MNHEY and CDR2 SVGAGI. This CDR3 spans 15 amino acids. V lost 5 bases, J lost 4 bases, and 8 bases stayed unmatched. DNA of the CDR3: TGTGCCAGCAGTCGCCGTCCGGACAGGGGCACTGAAGCTTTCTTT. It encodes CASSRRPDRGTEAFF.

V and J are TRBV7-9 and TRBJ1-1, with D possibly being TRBD1 (6 bases). The CDR3 totals 13 residues. Trimming shortened V by 5 bases and J by 4 bases, and 11 bases separated the two germline ends. Germline CDR1 and CDR2: SEHNR and FQNEAQ (reference sequence). CDR3 bases: TGTGCCAGCAGCCACAGGGCTTCCACTGAAGCTTTCTTT. Translating gives CASSHRASTEAFF.

The chain recombines TRBV28 with TRBJ2-7; 12 bases fit TRBD2. The V gene end was trimmed by 3 bases and the J gene end by 2 bases; junction bases not matched to a gene: 5. The V gene's germline CDR1 is MDHEN and CDR2 SYDVKM. The CDR3 consists of 16 residues. The CDR3 is CASSFLAGGIAYEQYF. CDR3 nucleotides: TGTGCCAGCAGTTTTCTAGCGGGGGGGATAGCCTACGAGCAGTACTTC.

About this clone: One end of the junction fails to match germline, which may point to a read error. The chain has TRBV7-7 and TRBJ2-5, with 8 nucleotides matching TRBD1. CDR1 is SSHAT, CDR2 FNYEAQ, per germline (reference sequence). The CDR3 runs to 13 residues. The CDR3 region is CASSANRGETQYF. As DNA, the CDR3 is TGTGCTAGCAGCGCCAACAGGGGGGAGACCCAGTACTTC.

The chain is built from TRBV19 and TRBJ1-3; the D is unclear. The V and J ends lost 7 bases and 2 bases respectively, with 12 bases between them. This CDR3 spans 14 amino acids. Germline-derived CDR1 and CDR2 are LNHDA and SQIVND (reference sequence). CDR3 region: CASTRNAAGNTIYF. As DNA, the CDR3 is TGTGCCAGTACGAGGAATGCGGCTGGAAACACCATATATTTT.

This rearrangement joins TRBV27 to TRBJ1-2; D gene ambiguous. The germline CDR1 and CDR2 sequences are MNHEY and SMNVEV (reference sequence). V lost 5 bases and J 5 bases, leaving 15 bases between the germline ends. The CDR3 runs 14 residues. CDR3 protein: CASSPRTLSYGYTF. The CDR3 bases are TGTGCCAGCAGTCCCCGAACCCTGTCTTATGGCTACACCTTC.

The chain joins TRBV5-4 to TRBJ2-7; possible D gene TRBD1, 6 bases. Germline CDR1 reads SGHNT; CDR2 reads YYREEE (reference sequence). This CDR3 has 13 amino acids. The V and J ends lost 2 bases and 3 bases respectively, with 9 bases between them. CDR3: CASSFRDNYEQYF. The DNA for the CDR3 is TGTGCCAGCAGCTTCCGGGACAACTACGAGCAGTACTTC.

V gene TRBV5-8 combines with J gene TRBJ2-1, with 10 bases lining up with TRBD1. J was trimmed by 7 bases and V by 4 bases; bases with no gene match: 8. This CDR3 has 15 amino acids. CDR1 and CDR2 from the germline V gene are SGHTS and YDEGEE. Written as DNA, the CDR3 is TGTGCCAGCAGCATCGGGGGACAGGGGATGAATGAGCAGTTCTTC. Protein product: CASSIGGQGMNEQFF.

The chain links TRBV11-2 to TRBJ2-7; the D gene could be TRBD1 or TRBD2 (5 bases each). Germline loops: CDR1 SGHAT, CDR2 FQNNGV. V was shortened by 6 bases and J by 11 bases, with 20 bases between the two germline ends. The CDR3 extends over 13 amino acids. The CDR3 sequence: CASSPSGPGGEYF. Written as DNA, the CDR3 is TGTGCCAGCAGTCCCTCGGGACCGGGTGGAGAGTACTTC.

The rearrangement links TRBV4-2 to TRBJ2-1; TRBD2 might be the D (6 bases). CDR3 length: 16 amino acids. Germline V gene lookup returns CDR1 LGHNA and CDR2 YNFKEQ. V lost 1 base to trimming and J lost 2 bases, with 12 bases between them. The CDR3: CASSQGGSGAYNEQFF. The DNA for the CDR3 is TGTGCCAGCAGCCAAGGGGGTAGCGGTGCCTACAATGAGCAGTTCTTC.

The chain couples TRBV19 to TRBJ1-1, with D possibly being TRBD1 (6 bases). V lost 3 bases and J lost 0, with 8 bases in between. Germline V gene data show CDR1 as LNHDA and CDR2 as SQIVND (reference sequence). The CDR3 has 14 residues. Written as DNA, the CDR3 is TGTGCCAGTAGTATCCACAGGGTGAACACTGAAGCTTTCTTT. Protein product: CASSIHRVNTEAFF.

This clone was counted a few times. V is TRBV4-3 and J is TRBJ1-3; D ambiguous. CDR1 and CDR2 (germline): LGHNA, YSLEER. V was clipped by 0 bases and J by 4 bases, with 10 bases between them. The CDR3 is 15 residues long. The DNA for the CDR3 is TGCGCCAGCAGCCAAGAGGCCCAGGCAGGAAACACCATATATTTT. It encodes CASSQEAQAGNTIYF.

This chain uses TRBV7-6 with TRBJ2-7; D may be TRBD1 or TRBD2 (5 bases each). V was shortened by 1 base and J by 5 bases, with 18 bases between the two germline ends. This CDR3 is built from 16 residues. CDR1 and CDR2 (germline): SGHVS, FNYEAQ. The CDR3: CASSLGSRELGDEQYF. DNA of the CDR3: TGTGCCAGCAGCTTAGGGTCAAGGGAGTTGGGGGACGAGCAGTACTTC. The entire variable domain, with the rest obtained from reference TRBV7-6 and TRBJ2-7, is as follows: GAGVSQSPRYKVTKRGQDVALRCDPISGHVSLYWYRQALGQGPEFLTYFNYEAQQDKSGLPNDRFSAERPEGSISTLTIQRTEQRDSAMYRCASSLGSRELGDEQYFGPGTRLTVT.

The chain recombines TRBV7-3 with TRBJ2-2; 10 nucleotides line up with TRBD1. Germline V gives CDR1 SGHTA, CDR2 FQGTGA. The CDR3 loop spans 16 amino acids. Losses at the gene ends were 3 bases for V and 10 bases for J; bases not matched to a gene: 11. The CDR3 sequence: CASSFATGTGATELFF. In nucleotides, the CDR3 is TGTGCCAGCAGCTTCGCCACCGGGACAGGGGCAACGGAGCTGTTTTTT.

This chain uses TRBV7-8 with TRBJ1-2, with D possibly being TRBD1 (6 bases). V was trimmed by 2 bases and J by 7 bases, leaving 14 bases between them. The CDR3 extends over 14 amino acids. Germline lookup yields CDR1 SGHVS and CDR2 FQNEAQ. DNA for the CDR3: TGTGCCAGCAGCTTAAGACAGGTCTACGGTGGCTACACCTTC. Its protein is CASSLRQVYGGYTF.

This chain uses TRBV5-1 with TRBJ1-1; 9 bases are shared with TRBD1. Germline-derived CDR1 and CDR2 are SGHRS and YFSETQ. The CDR3 extends over 16 amino acids. The J segment lost 4 bases and the V segment lost 3 bases, leaving 10 bases of the junction unmatched. CDR3 DNA sequence: TGCGCCAGCAGCTCAACGACAGGGGGTGTTAGCACTGAAGCTTTCTTT. It specifies CASSSTTGGVSTEAFF.

The chain is built from TRBV11-3 and TRBJ2-5; TRBD2 matches 8 bases. The J segment lost 1 base and the V segment lost 1 base, leaving 2 bases of the junction unmatched. CDR1 is SGHNT, CDR2 YENEEA, per germline. CDR3 length: 15 amino acids. The CDR3 protein is CASSLGTSGQETQYF. The CDR3 coding sequence is TGTGCCAGCAGCTTAGGAACTAGCGGCCAAGAGACCCAGTACTTC.

The chain is built from TRBV30 and TRBJ2-5, with 11 bases lining up with TRBD2. J gave up 2 bases and V 2 bases, and 4 bases lay outside the gene matches. Germline V CDR1 and CDR2: GTSNPN, SVGIG (reference sequence). This CDR3 comprises 15 residues. The CDR3 DNA follows: TGTGCCTGGAGTAAGGGACTAGCGGTACAAGAGACCCAGTACTTC. Protein product: CAWSKGLAVQETQYF.

This chain links TRBV7-9 with TRBJ1-2; tentatively, D is TRBD1 (6 bases). The CDR3 is 15 residues long. Deletions cut 1 base from V and 6 bases from J, with 15 bases between. Per the germline V gene, CDR1 is SEHNR and CDR2 is FQNEAQ (reference sequence). The DNA for the CDR3 is TGTGCCAGCAGCTTAGTGGACGGGGGCGCAAATGGCTACACCTTC. It encodes CASSLVDGGANGYTF. Supplemented by reference TRBV7-9 and TRBJ1-2, the full variable domain reads DTGVSQNPRHKITKRGQNVTFRCDPISEHNRLYWYRQTLGQGPEFLTYFQNEAQLEKSRLLSDRFSAERPKGSFSTLEIQRTEQGDSAMYLCASSLVDGGANGYTFGSGTRLTVV.

The V and J genes are TRBV7-9 and TRBJ1-6; the match to TRBD1 covers 8 bases. With 5 bases clipped from V and 9 bases from J, the junction kept 6 bases outside the gene matches. Germline V gene sequence: CDR1 SEHNR, CDR2 FQNEAQ (reference sequence). The CDR3 is 14 residues long. DNA for the CDR3: TGTGCCAGCAGCCCCGGGACAGGCATTTCACCCCTCCACTTT. As protein: CASSPGTGISPLHF.

In nucleotides, the CDR3 is TGTGCCAGCAGTTTACAGGGGGCTTTCATTTTGAAGGGCTACACCTTC. Translation: CASSLQGAFILKGYTF. The chain uses TRBV28 and TRBJ1-2; 8 nucleotides match TRBD1. Looked up from germline, CDR1 is MDHEN and CDR2 is SYDVKM. The CDR3 runs to 16 residues. V lost 2 bases, J lost 8 bases, and 13 bases stayed unmatched.

This clone appeared a single time. V usage is TRBV27 and J usage is TRBJ2-2, with TRBD1 as a possible D gene (5 bases). V was shortened by 7 bases and J by 4 bases, with 16 bases between the two germline ends. Germline assignment: CDR1 MNHEY and CDR2 SMNVEV (reference sequence). The CDR3 is made up of 15 amino acids. The CDR3 bases are TGTGCCAGCATCGCTTCGTCAGGGTCCACCGGGGAGCTGTTTTTT. Its protein product is CASIASSGSTGELFF.

This chain connects TRBV5-4 to TRBJ2-1; the match to TRBD2 covers 8 bases. Unmatched junction bases numbered 3, after V lost 1 base and J lost 3 bases. Germline CDR1 SGHNT, CDR2 YYREEE (reference sequence). The CDR3 is made up of 15 amino acids. CDR3 residues: CASSLSRGVYNEQFF. The CDR3 DNA reads TGTGCCAGCAGCTTGTCGCGGGGGGTCTACAATGAGCAGTTCTTC.

The chain links TRBV5-4 to TRBJ1-2, with D perhaps TRBD1 (6 bases). CDR3 size: 16 residues. Per germline, CDR1 SGHNT and CDR2 YYREEE (reference sequence). V gave up 0 bases and J gave up 2 bases, with 14 bases separating them. This CDR3 reads CASSLGQGKGNYGYTF. The CDR3 DNA reads as TGTGCCAGCAGCTTGGGGCAGGGGAAGGGGAACTATGGCTACACCTTC.

The CDR3 nucleotides read TGTGCCAGCAGCTCCCCTAGGAACACTGAAGCTTTCTTT. This gives the protein CASSSPRNTEAFF. This sequence joins TRBV5-4 and TRBJ1-1, with D unresolved. With 3 bases removed from V and 1 base from J, the gap between germline ends came to 7 bases. From germline, CDR1 is SGHNT and CDR2 YYREEE (reference sequence). CDR3 length: 13 residues.

The chain couples TRBV9 to TRBJ1-6; perhaps TRBD1 as D (6 bases). Germline V gene sequence: CDR1 SGDLS, CDR2 YYNGEE. The CDR3 length is 15 residues. V was trimmed by 1 base and J by 6 bases, leaving 11 bases between them. The CDR3: CASSVTTRGNSPLHF. CDR3 nucleotide sequence: TGTGCCAGCAGCGTAACTACCAGGGGTAATTCACCCCTCCACTTT.

This rearrangement joins TRBV5-1 to TRBJ1-1; the D gene is possibly TRBD1 (6 bases). Looked up from germline, CDR1 is SGHRS and CDR2 is YFSETQ. The CDR3 length is 15 residues. Trimming shortened V by 4 bases and J by 3 bases, and 16 bases separated the two germline ends. The CDR3 loop reads CASSLTGGWDTEAFF. Here the CDR3 DNA reads TGCGCCAGCAGCCTGACGGGGGGCTGGGACACTGAAGCTTTCTTT.

This clone has more than one count but fewer than ten. The V gene is TRBV9, the J gene TRBJ2-5, with D perhaps TRBD1 (6 bases). Gene TRBJ2-7 matches the end of the DNA better, so the J call may be wrong. CDR1 is SGDLS, CDR2 YYNGEE, per germline. CDR3 length: 14 amino acids. The CDR3: CASSKGQSSYEQYF. The CDR3 coding sequence is TGTGCCAGCAGCAAAGGACAGAGCTCCTACGAGCAGTACTTC.

This clone was seen once. The CDR3 DNA follows: TGTGCCAGCAGTACCTGGACAGGGGGAAACACTGAAGCTTTCTTT. Amino acids: CASSTWTGGNTEAFF. This chain connects TRBV6-5 to TRBJ1-1, with TRBD1 identical over 10 bases. Looked up from germline, CDR1 is MNHEY and CDR2 is SVGAGI. This CDR3 is built from 15 residues. The V segment lost 5 bases and the J segment 2 bases; nucleotides outside the gene matches: 5.